This TCR beta chain was recorded in a study of Graves' ophthalmopathy and Graves' hyperthyroidism. Points from the study as a whole: Most thyroid clonotypes with frequency above 0.001 were detected in blood too.

This clonotype was observed many times. Its antigen is unknown. Moderately to severely active ophthalmopathy under 3 months, CAS at least 3, NOSPECS at least 4. From fresh peripheral blood, around 10 ml in volume, the PBMCs were obtained. RNA transcripts served as template for amplifying TCR beta CDR3 sequences. First-round RT-PCR relied on HTBI primers, and a second-round multiplex PCR came next. In TCRdb, the multiplex PCR reads were re-called with MiXCR into one record per CDR3 protein. The sample records 200,000 to 250,000 distinct CDR3 sequences, about 22% being singletons. The CDR3 runs 14 residues. The V end lost 2 bases, the J end lost 1 base, and 8 bases lay between the germline ends. CDR1 and CDR2 from the germline V gene are MNHEY and SMNVEV (reference sequence).

Sequences were obtained from peripheral blood. This receptor was obtained from a woman between 45 and 60 years old with Graves' ophthalmopathy. The chain joins TRBV27 to TRBJ1-1, with no clear D. CDR3 coding DNA: TGTGCCAGCAGTTTAGTCGGGAGGAACACTGAAGCTTTCTTT. It yields the protein CASSLVGRNTEAFF.